This TCR beta chain was profiled in a study of blood T cell repertoires in COVID-19. Trimming at V came to 5 bases and at J to 7 bases, leaving 7 bases not matched to a gene. The CDR3 extends over 14 amino acids. Per the germline V gene, CDR1 is MDHEN and CDR2 is SYDVKM. The method was immunoSEQ multiplex PCR; TCRdb's version includes in-frame clones alone and lacks a portion of them. Of about 200,000 clones in the sample, approximately 91% were seen once. The sample taken for sequencing was peripheral blood. The sequence derives from a man between 45 and 60 years old with COVID-19, enrolled during active disease. The gene calls are TRBV28 and TRBJ1-4; 7 nucleotides agree with TRBD1. CDR3 sequence: CASSGQDLGEKLFF. CDR3 in DNA: TGTGCCAGCAGTGGACAGGACCTCGGTGAAAAACTGTTTTTT.